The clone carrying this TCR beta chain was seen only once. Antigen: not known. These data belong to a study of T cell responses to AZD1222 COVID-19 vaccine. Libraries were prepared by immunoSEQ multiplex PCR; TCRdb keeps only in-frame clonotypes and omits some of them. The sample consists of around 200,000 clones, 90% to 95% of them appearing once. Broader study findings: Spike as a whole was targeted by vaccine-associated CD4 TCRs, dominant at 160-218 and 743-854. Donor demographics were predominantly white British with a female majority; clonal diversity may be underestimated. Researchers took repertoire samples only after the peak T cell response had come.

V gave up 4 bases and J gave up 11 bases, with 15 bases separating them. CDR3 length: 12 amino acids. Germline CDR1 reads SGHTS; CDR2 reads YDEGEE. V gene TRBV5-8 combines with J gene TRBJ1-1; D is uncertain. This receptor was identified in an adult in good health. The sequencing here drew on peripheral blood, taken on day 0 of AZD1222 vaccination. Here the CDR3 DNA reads TGTGCCAGCAGCCCGACATTCCCCGGCGCTTTCTTT. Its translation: CASSPTFPGAFF.